These 5 T cell receptor beta chains were sequenced from one sample in a study of T cell responses to AZD1222 COVID-19 vaccine. Only in-frame clones appear in the TCRdb table, and some are missing; sequencing was by immunoSEQ multiplex PCR. The table has about 110,000 clones, roughly 84% seen once. This material consisted of peripheral blood, taken on day 0 of AZD1222 vaccination. The receptors were sampled from an adult in good health.

The V call is TRBV28, the J call TRBJ1-6; 9 positions agree with TRBD1. The CDR3 is 14 residues long. V lost 7 bases, J lost 7 bases, and 5 bases stayed unmatched. The germline V gene has CDR1 MDHEN and CDR2 SYDVKM. Written as DNA, the CDR3 is TGTGCCAGCATGGGACAGGGATGGAATTCACCCCTCCACTTT. Its translation: CASMGQGWNSPLHF. Based on the CDR3 plus reference TRBV28 and TRBJ1-6, the full variable domain is DVKVTQSSRYLVKRTGEKVFLECVQDMDHENMFWYRQDPGLGLRLIYFSYDVKMKEKGDIPEGYSVSREKKERFSLILESASTNQTSMYLCASMGQGWNSPLHFGNGTRLTVT.

The chain has TRBV5-4 and TRBJ1-1, with a possible D match to TRBD1 (6 bases). Per germline, CDR1 SGHNT and CDR2 YYREEE (reference sequence). CDR3 length equals 15 residues. V was pared by 1 base and J by 1 base, with 11 bases between. CDR3 amino acids: CASSLKVQGNTEAFF. The CDR3 bases are TGTGCCAGCAGCTTGAAGGTACAGGGGAACACTGAAGCTTTCTTT.

About this clone: Mismatch with germline at one junction end may stem from a read error. The V call is TRBV18, the J call TRBJ1-2; D uncertain. CDR3 length: 13 amino acids. Germline values: CDR1 KGHSH, CDR2 LQKENI. The DNA of the CDR3 is TGTGCCAGCTCACCACCGATCGATGGAGGCTACTCCTTC. Its protein is CASSPPIDGGYSF.

The CDR3: CASSFEGIRQFF. In DNA form, the CDR3 reads TGTGCCAGCAGTTTCGAAGGGATCCGGCAGTTCTTC. This chain links TRBV28 with TRBJ2-1; no clear D gene. The CDR3 contains 12 residues. Between the trimmed V and J ends, which lost 3 bases and 12 bases, there was a span of 12 bases. Germline V gives CDR1 MDHEN, CDR2 SYDVKM.

This clone is a singleton in its sample. V gene TRBV11-3 combines with J gene TRBJ2-1; 13 bases fit TRBD2. Germline CDR1 reads SGHNT; CDR2 reads YENEEA. This CDR3 region has 16 residues. Losses at the gene ends were 0 bases for V and 10 bases for J; bases not matched to a gene: 6. The CDR3 loop is CASSLEGTSGVEEQFF. In DNA, the CDR3 is TGTGCCAGCAGCTTAGAAGGGACTAGCGGGGTAGAGGAGCAGTTCTTC.